The clone carrying this T cell receptor (beta chain) came up once. Its specificity is unknown. Looked up from germline, CDR1 is GTSNPN and CDR2 is SVGIG (reference sequence). Trimming removed 5 bases at V and 8 bases at J, with 18 bases between. The CDR3 spans 13 residues. As defined, naive CD8 cells were CD45RO-negative and positively selected for CCR7, with terminally differentiated effector memory CD45RA+ cells excluded. Donors, healthy HIV-negative adults, lacked recent acute infections or vaccinations. This sample was included in a study of shared clonotypes between healthy human individuals. Across the whole study: CD4 naive cells filled three plates per donor, CD4 memory three, CD8 naive two and CD8 memory one. General study points: It was the non-shared clonotypes that had lower generation probabilities than clonotypes shared by all four donors.

For every subset, genomic DNA was evenly distributed across several immunoSEQ plates. Using immunoSEQ multiplex PCR, the repertoire was profiled, and TCRdb retains in-frame clones only, with some absent. The sample lists about 2 million clones, roughly 95% seen once, with 0.9% to 1.4% in the top ten. Sequencing was carried out using naive CD8+ T cells sorted from blood. This sequence joins TRBV30 and TRBJ1-1; maybe TRBD1 (5 bases). The TCR comes from a young man in good health. CDR3 in DNA: TGTGCCTGGGCTAGTTGGTTAGGGGCCGAAGCTTTCTTT. It specifies CAWASWLGAEAFF. Combining the CDR3 with reference TRBV30 and TRBJ1-1 gives the whole variable domain SQTIHQWPATLVQPVGSPLSLECTVEGTSNPNLYWYRQAAGRGLQLLFYSVGIGQISSEVPQNLSASRPQDRQFILSSKKLLLSDSGFYLCAWASWLGAEAFFGQGTRLTVV.